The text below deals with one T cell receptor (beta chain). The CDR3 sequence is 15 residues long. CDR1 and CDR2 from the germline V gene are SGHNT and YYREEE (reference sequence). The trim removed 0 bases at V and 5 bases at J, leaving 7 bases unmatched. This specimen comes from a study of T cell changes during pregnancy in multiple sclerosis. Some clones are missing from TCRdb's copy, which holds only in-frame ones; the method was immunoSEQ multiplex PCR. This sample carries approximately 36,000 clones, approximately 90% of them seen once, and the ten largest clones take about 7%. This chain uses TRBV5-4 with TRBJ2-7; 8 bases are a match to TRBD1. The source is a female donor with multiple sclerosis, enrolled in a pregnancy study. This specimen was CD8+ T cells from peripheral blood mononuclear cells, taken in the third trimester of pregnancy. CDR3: CASSLVSGGFHEQYF. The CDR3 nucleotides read TGTGCCAGCAGCTTGGTTTCAGGGGGCTTCCACGAGCAGTACTTC.